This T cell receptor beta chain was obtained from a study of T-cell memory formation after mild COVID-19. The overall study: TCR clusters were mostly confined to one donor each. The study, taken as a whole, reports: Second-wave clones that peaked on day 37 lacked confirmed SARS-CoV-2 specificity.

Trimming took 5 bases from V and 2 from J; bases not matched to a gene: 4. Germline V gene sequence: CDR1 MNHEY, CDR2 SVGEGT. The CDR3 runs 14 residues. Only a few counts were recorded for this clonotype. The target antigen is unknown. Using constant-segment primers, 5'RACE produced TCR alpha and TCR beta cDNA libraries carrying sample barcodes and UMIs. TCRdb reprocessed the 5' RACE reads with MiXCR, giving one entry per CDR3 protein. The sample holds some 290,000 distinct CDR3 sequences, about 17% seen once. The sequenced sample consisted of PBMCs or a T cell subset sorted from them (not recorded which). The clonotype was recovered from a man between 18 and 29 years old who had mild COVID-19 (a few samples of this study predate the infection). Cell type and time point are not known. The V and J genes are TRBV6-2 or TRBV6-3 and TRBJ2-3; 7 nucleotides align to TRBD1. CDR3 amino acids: CASSHGQDTDTQYF. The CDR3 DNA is TGTGCCAGCAGTCATGGACAGGACACAGATACGCAGTATTTT.